This TCR beta chain emerged from a study of CD8 T cells in ankylosing spondylitis. Study-level points and caveats: There was reportedly significant enrichment of clones that were disease-linked in matched ankylosing spondylitis synovial fluid. Characteristic of ankylosing spondylitis blood, it appeared, was a TCR beta motif comprising roughly 8 highly homologous variants.

For TCR beta, libraries came from quantitative 5'-RACE with molecular barcodes. From the 5' RACE reads, TCRdb called clonotypes with MiXCR, one entry per CDR3 protein. The sample contains 400,000 or so distinct CDR3 sequences, roughly 26% of which appear only once. CDR1 MNHEY and CDR2 SMNVEV come from the germline V gene (reference sequence). The CDR3 is made up of 15 amino acids. J gave up 6 bases and V 2 bases, and 8 bases lay outside the gene matches. This clonotype turned up a few times. What it binds is not known. The chain joins TRBV27 to TRBJ1-2; 8 bases map to TRBD1. This TCR was sampled from a male donor with ankylosing spondylitis. Specimen: blood, either unsorted or a sorted T cell fraction (not recorded which). The CDR3 protein is CASSLRTGWADGYTF. The CDR3 DNA is TGTGCCAGCAGTTTACGGACAGGGTGGGCGGATGGCTACACCTTC.